This T cell receptor (beta chain) derives from a study of breast tumors, draining lymph nodes, adjacent tissues. CDR3 size: 13 residues. The V gene's germline CDR1 is SQVTM and CDR2 ANQGSEA. Unmatched junction bases numbered 3, after V lost 4 bases and J lost 1 base. Study-level results: That most tumor T cells come from lymph nodes remained unproven. Most tumor T cells seemingly derive from lymph node, then expand in tumor. Tumor TCR diversity was below lymph nodes but above nontumor tissue. Compared with basal-like, luminal-like tumors shared significantly more repertoire with nontumor tissue.

One entry per CDR3 protein, called by TCRdb with MiXCR from the multiplex PCR reads. This sample carries 15,000 to 20,000 distinct CDR3 sequences, around 58% of them seen once, and the ten largest clones take about 20%. As for this clonotype: Its antigen is undetermined.

This TCR came from a female donor with breast cancer. Some clones in this sample may be carry-over from other donors' samples. Input material: tumor-adjacent breast tissue. This chain uses TRBV29-1 with TRBJ2-7, with 8 bases lining up with TRBD2. The DNA for the CDR3 is TGCAGCGTTGGCAGCGGGAGATCCTACGAGCAGTACTTC. Protein product: CSVGSGRSYEQYF.